The clone carrying this TCR beta chain was recorded many times. The entry originates in a study of identical twins. TCRdb fed the 5' RACE reads into MiXCR, producing one record per CDR3 protein. The sample holds about 900,000 distinct CDR3 sequences, roughly an eighth seen once. The CDR3 runs to 18 residues. CDR1 and CDR2 (germline): SGHRS, YFSETQ. The V and J ends lost 0 bases and 11 bases, in that order; junction bases with no gene match: 21. This sample also appeared in a second study, on yellow fever vaccine responses in identical twins.

The sequencing input was PBMCs. The TCR sequence derives from a woman younger than 30 in good health. This rearrangement joins TRBV5-1 to TRBJ1-2, with 8 bases lining up with TRBD1. The CDR3 DNA reads TGCGCCAGCAGCTTGGATTCCGTCCGGGACAGGTTCCAGAAGAGTTACACCTTC. Protein sequence: CASSLDSVRDRFQKSYTF.